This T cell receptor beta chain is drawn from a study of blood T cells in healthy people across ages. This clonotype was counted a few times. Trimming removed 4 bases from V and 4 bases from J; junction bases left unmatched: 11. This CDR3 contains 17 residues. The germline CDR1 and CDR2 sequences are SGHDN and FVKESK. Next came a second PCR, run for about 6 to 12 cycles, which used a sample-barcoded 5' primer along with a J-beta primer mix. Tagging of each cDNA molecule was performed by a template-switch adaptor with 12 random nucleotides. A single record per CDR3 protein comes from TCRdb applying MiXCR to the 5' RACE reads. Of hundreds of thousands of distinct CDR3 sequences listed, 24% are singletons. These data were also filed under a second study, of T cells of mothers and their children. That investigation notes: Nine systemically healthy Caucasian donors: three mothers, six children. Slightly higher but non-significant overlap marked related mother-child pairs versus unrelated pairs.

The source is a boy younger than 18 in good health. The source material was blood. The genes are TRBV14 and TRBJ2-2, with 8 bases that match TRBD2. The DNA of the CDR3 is TGTGCCAGCAGCCCCACAAGAGGCGGGGGGAGCACCGGGGAGCTGTTTTTT. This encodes CASSPTRGGGSTGELFF.